These 9 T cell receptor beta chains originate from one sample sequenced in a study of blood T cell repertoires in COVID-19. Libraries were prepared by immunoSEQ multiplex PCR; TCRdb keeps only in-frame clonotypes and omits some of them. The repertoire holds under 250,000 clones, 82% seen once, with 5.2% in the top ten. Sequenced material: peripheral blood. The source of these receptors is a woman between 65 and 79 years old with COVID-19, enrolled during active disease.

This chain joins TRBV7-2 and TRBJ1-2; D call uncertain. The germline V gene has CDR1 SGHTA and CDR2 FQGNSA. V was trimmed by 0 bases and J by 1 base, leaving 12 bases between them. This CDR3 has 16 amino acids. The DNA for the CDR3 is TGTGCCAGCAGCTTAGCCCAGAGGCGGCTTAACTATGGCTACACCTTC. Its protein product is CASSLAQRRLNYGYTF.

The chain combines TRBV20-1 with TRBJ1-1; D call uncertain. This CDR3 spans 11 amino acids. Germline V gene sequence: CDR1 DFQATT, CDR2 SNEGSKA (reference sequence). The CDR3 bases are TGCAGCGTCAAAGGGAGCACTGAAGCTTTCTTT. Protein product: CSVKGSTEAFF.

The V gene is TRBV27, the J gene TRBJ1-5; 8 bases are a match to TRBD1. The germline V gene encodes CDR1 MNHEY and CDR2 SMNVEV (reference sequence). The CDR3 length is 15 residues. The ends lost 6 bases at V and 11 bases at J; junction bases unmatched: 15. CDR3 in DNA: TGTGCCAGCAGCCCTTCGACAGGGGTGGGGACAGCCCAGCATTTT. This encodes CASSPSTGVGTAQHF.

This clone was recorded a few times. The V call is TRBV28, the J call TRBJ2-1, with 8 bases identical to TRBD1. Germline V lookup: CDR1 MDHEN, CDR2 SYDVKM. V lost 4 bases to trimming and J lost 5 bases; unmatched junction nucleotides: 7. The CDR3 covers 15 residues. The DNA of the CDR3 is TGTGCCAGCAGTTCCCCCTGGACAGGGAACAATGAGCAGTTCTTC. Protein sequence: CASSSPWTGNNEQFF.

This rearrangement joins TRBV5-6 to TRBJ2-1, with a weak D call TRBD2 (5 bases). This CDR3 has 16 amino acids. The germline V gene encodes CDR1 SGHDT and CDR2 YYEEEE. Trimming left V 3 bases short and J 6 bases short, with 19 bases between. CDR3 region: CASSSLLRRVSNEQFF. In DNA form, the CDR3 reads TGTGCCAGCAGCTCCCTACTTAGGCGGGTTTCCAATGAGCAGTTCTTC. The full variable domain, completed using reference TRBV5-6 and TRBJ2-1, is DAGVTQSPTHLIKTRGQQVTLRCSPKSGHDTVSWYQQALGQGPQFIFQYYEEEERQRGNFPDRFSGHQFPNYSSELNVNALLLGDSALYLCASSSLLRRVSNEQFFGPGTRLTVL.

The chain is built from TRBV7-3 and TRBJ2-3; 8 nucleotides agree with TRBD2. CDR1 and CDR2 from the germline V gene are SGHTA and FQGTGA. The CDR3 is made up of 15 amino acids. V trimming: 1 base; J trimming: 4 bases; junction bases outside the gene matches: 4. In DNA, the CDR3 is TGTGCCAGCAGCTTAAGCGGGGGGCTAGCAGATACGCAGTATTTT. Its translation: CASSLSGGLADTQYF.

This chain uses TRBV5-4 with TRBJ2-1; D might be TRBD1 (6 bases). Germline V gene data show CDR1 as SGHNT and CDR2 as YYREEE (reference sequence). V was trimmed by 4 bases and J by 0 bases, leaving 14 bases between them. The CDR3 extends over 16 amino acids. The CDR3 region has the DNA TGTGCCAGCAGCACTTCACAGGGCCGCTCCTACAATGAGCAGTTCTTC. Residues: CASSTSQGRSYNEQFF.

The chain joins TRBV2 to TRBJ2-1, with TRBD2 as a possible D gene (5 bases). This CDR3 has 13 residues. The germline V gene has CDR1 SNHLY and CDR2 FYNNEI. V was clipped by 7 bases and J by 6 bases, with 13 bases between them. CDR3 residues: CASKTREVNEQFF. As DNA, the CDR3 is TGTGCCAGCAAAACTAGAGAAGTCAATGAGCAGTTCTTC. Together with reference TRBV2 and TRBJ2-1, the CDR3 gives the full variable domain: EPEVTQTPSHQVTQMGQEVILRCVPISNHLYFYWYRQILGQKVEFLVSFYNNEISEKSEIFDDQFSVERPDGSNFTLKIRSTKLEDSAMYFCASKTREVNEQFFGPGTRLTVL.

The V gene is TRBV27, the J gene TRBJ1-1, with a possible D match to TRBD1 (6 bases). This CDR3 contains 15 residues. V gave up 7 bases and J gave up 1 base, with 16 bases separating them. Germline V CDR1 and CDR2: MNHEY, SMNVEV (reference sequence). CDR3 DNA sequence: TGTGCCAGCATCGCTTCAGGACAGCGGAACACTGAAGCTTTCTTT. It yields the protein CASIASGQRNTEAFF.